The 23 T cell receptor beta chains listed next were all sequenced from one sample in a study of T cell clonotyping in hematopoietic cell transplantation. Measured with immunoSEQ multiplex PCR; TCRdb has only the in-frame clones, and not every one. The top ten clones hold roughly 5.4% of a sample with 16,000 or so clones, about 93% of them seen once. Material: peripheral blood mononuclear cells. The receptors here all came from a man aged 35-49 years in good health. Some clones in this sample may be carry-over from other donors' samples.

CDR3 loop: CASSFGTIYEQYF. In DNA, the CDR3 is TGTGCCAGCAGCTTCGGGACAATCTACGAGCAGTACTTC. This chain connects TRBV7-9 to TRBJ2-7; D might be TRBD1 (6 bases). The CDR3 length is 13 residues. Trimming stripped 3 bases from V and 3 bases from J, with 9 bases between. The germline gives CDR1 SEHNR, CDR2 FQNEAQ (reference sequence).

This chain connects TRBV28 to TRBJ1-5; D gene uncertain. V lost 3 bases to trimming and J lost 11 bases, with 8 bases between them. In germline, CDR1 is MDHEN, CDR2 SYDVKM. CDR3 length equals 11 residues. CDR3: CASSLNMAQHF. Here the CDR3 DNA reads TGTGCCAGCAGTTTGAATATGGCCCAGCATTTT.

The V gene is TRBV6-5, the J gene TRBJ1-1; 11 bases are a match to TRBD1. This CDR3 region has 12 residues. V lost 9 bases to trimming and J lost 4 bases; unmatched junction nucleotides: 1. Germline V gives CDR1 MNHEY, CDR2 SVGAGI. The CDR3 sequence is CASGTGGTEAFF. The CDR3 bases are TGTGCCAGTGGGACAGGGGGCACTGAAGCTTTCTTT.

CDR3 residues: CASSQGSWKTQYF. The CDR3, as DNA: TGTGCCAGCAGCCAAGGATCCTGGAAGACCCAGTACTTC. The V and J genes are TRBV14 and TRBJ2-5; D unresolved. The CDR3 runs 13 residues. The V and J ends lost 1 base and 6 bases respectively, with 9 bases between them. Per the germline V gene, CDR1 is SGHDN and CDR2 is FVKESK.

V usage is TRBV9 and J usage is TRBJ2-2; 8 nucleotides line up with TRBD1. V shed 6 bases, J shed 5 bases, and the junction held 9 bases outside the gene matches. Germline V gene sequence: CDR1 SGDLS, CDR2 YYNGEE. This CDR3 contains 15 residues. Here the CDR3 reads CASTARGQGTGELFF. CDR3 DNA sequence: TGTGCCAGCACCGCCAGGGGGCAGGGGACCGGGGAGCTGTTTTTT.

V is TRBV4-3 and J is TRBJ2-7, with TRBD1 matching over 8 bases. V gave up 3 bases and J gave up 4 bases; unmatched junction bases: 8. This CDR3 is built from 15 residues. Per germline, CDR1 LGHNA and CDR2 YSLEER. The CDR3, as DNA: TGCGCCAGCAGCCACACTGGACAGGGAGAGTACGAGCAGTACTTC. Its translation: CASSHTGQGEYEQYF.

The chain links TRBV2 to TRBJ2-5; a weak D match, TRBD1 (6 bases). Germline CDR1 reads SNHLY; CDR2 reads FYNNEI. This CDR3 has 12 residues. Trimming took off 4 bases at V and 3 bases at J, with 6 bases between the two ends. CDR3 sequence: CASSGTEETQYF. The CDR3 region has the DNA TGTGCCAGCAGTGGGACAGAAGAGACCCAGTACTTC.

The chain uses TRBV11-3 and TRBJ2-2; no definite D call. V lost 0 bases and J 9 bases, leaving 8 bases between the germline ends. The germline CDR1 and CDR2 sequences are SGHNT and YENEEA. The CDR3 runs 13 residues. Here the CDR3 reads CASSLEPLRELFF. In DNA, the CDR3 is TGTGCCAGCAGCTTAGAGCCACTAAGGGAGCTGTTTTTT.

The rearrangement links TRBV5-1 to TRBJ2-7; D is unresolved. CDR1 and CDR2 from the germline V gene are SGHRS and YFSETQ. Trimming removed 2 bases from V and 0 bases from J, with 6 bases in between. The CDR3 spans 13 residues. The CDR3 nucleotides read TGCGCCAGCAGCTTAACCATCTCCTACGAGCAGTACTTC. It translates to CASSLTISYEQYF.

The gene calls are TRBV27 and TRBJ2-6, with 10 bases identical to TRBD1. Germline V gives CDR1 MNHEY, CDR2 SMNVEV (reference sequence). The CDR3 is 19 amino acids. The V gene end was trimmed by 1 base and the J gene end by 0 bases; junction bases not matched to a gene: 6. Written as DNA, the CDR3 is TGTGCCAGCAGTTTATTCGGGACAGGGGACATCTCTGGGGCCAACGTCCTGACTTTC. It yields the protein CASSLFGTGDISGANVLTF.

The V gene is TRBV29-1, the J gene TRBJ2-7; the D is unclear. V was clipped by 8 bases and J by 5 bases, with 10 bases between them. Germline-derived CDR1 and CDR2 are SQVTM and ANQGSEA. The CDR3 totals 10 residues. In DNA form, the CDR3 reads TGCAGCCAATTTGCAGACGAGCAGTACTTC. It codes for CSQFADEQYF.

CDR3 nucleotides: TGTGCCAGCAGCCTTCGGACTAGCGGGAGGGTGGCTGAGCAGTTCTTC. This sequence encodes CASSLRTSGRVAEQFF. The chain joins TRBV11-1 to TRBJ2-1; 15 positions agree with TRBD2. The germline V gene has CDR1 SGHAT and CDR2 FQDESV (reference sequence). This CDR3 contains 16 residues. V was clipped by 5 bases and J by 9 bases; unmatched bases: 8.

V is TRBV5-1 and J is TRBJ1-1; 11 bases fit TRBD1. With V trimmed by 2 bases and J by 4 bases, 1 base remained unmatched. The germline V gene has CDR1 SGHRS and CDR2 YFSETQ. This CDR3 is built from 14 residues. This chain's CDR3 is CASSFGTGGTEAFF. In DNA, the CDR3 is TGCGCCAGCAGCTTTGGGACAGGGGGCACTGAAGCTTTCTTT.

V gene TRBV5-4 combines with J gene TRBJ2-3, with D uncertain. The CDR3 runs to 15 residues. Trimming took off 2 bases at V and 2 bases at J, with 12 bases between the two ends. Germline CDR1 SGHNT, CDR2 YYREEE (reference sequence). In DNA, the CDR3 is TGTGCCAGCAGCTTTCTGGCGGCGGCCACAGATACGCAGTATTTT. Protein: CASSFLAAATDTQYF. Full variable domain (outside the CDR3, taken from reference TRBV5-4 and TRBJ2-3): ETGVTQSPTHLIKTRGQQVTLRCSSQSGHNTVSWYQQALGQGPQFIFQYYREEENGRGNFPPRFSGLQFPNYSSELNVNALELDDSALYLCASSFLAAATDTQYFGPGTRLTVL.

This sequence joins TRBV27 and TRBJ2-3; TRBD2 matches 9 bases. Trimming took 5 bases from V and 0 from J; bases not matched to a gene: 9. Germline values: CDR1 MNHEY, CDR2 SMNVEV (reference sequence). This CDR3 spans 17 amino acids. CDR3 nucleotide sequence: TGTGCCAGCAGTACCCGACTAGCGGCCTATAGCACAGATACGCAGTATTTT. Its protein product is CASSTRLAAYSTDTQYF.

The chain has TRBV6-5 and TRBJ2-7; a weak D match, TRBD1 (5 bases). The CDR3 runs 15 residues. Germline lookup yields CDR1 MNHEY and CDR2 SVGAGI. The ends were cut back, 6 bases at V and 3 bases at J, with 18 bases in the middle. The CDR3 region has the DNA TGTGCCAGCAGAAACCGACAGCAGAGGAGCTACGAGCAGTACTTC. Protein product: CASRNRQQRSYEQYF.

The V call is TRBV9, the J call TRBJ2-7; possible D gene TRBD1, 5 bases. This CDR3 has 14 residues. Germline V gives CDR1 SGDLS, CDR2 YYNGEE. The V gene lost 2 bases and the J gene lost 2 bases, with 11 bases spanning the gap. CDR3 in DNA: TGTGCCAGCAGCGTGACCGACAGTACCTACGAGCAGTACTTC. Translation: CASSVTDSTYEQYF.

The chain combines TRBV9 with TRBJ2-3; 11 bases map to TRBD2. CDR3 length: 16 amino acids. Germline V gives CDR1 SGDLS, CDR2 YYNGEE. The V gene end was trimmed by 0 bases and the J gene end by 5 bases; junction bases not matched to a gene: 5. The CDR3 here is CASSVATSGTRDTQYF. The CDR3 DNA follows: TGTGCCAGCAGCGTAGCGACTAGCGGGACGAGAGATACGCAGTATTTT.

CDR3 nucleotides: TGTGCCAGCAGCCTAGGATACGGGGAGCCCCAGCATTTT. This codes for CASSLGYGEPQHF. V gene TRBV7-2 combines with J gene TRBJ1-5; D is unclear. The CDR3 is made up of 13 amino acids. Germline V gene sequence: CDR1 SGHTA, CDR2 FQGNSA. Between the trimmed V and J ends, which lost 5 bases and 8 bases, there was a span of 13 bases.

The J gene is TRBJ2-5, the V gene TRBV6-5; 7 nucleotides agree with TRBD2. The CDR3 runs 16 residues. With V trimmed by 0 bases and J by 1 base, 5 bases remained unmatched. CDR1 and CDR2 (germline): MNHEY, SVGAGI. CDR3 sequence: CASSYSPSGLQETQYF. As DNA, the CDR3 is TGTGCCAGCAGTTACTCCCCTAGCGGACTCCAAGAGACCCAGTACTTC.

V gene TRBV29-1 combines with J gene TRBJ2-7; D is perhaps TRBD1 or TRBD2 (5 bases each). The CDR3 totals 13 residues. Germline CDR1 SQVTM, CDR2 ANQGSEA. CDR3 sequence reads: CSASGTDPYEQYF. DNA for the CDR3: TGCAGTGCATCCGGGACGGACCCATACGAGCAGTACTTC.

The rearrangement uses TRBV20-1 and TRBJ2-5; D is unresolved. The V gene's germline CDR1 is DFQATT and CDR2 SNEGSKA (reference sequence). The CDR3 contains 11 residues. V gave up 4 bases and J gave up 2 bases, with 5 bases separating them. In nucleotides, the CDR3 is TGCAGTGCTACCTTTCAAGAGACCCAGTACTTC. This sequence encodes CSATFQETQYF.

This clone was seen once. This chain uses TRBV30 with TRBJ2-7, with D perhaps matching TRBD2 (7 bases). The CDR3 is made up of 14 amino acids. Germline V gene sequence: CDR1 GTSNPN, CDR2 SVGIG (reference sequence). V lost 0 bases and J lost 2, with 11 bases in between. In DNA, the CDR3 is TGTGCCTGGAGTGTCGGGGGGCCCACCTACGAGCAGTACTTC. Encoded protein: CAWSVGGPTYEQYF.